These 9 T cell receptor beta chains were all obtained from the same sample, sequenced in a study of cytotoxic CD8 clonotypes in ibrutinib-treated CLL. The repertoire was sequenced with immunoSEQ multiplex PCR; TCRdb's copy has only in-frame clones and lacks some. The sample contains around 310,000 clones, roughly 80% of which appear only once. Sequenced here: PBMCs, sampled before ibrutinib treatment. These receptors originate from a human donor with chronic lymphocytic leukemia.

DNA for the CDR3: TGTGCTAGTGGTTTCTCCCGGGACAGGGGCTACGAGCAGTACTTC. The encoded protein is CASGFSRDRGYEQYF. V is TRBV12-5 and J is TRBJ2-7; 10 nucleotides agree with TRBD1. The junction had 5 bases not matched to a gene; V was cut back by 3 bases and J by 3 bases. Per germline, CDR1 LGHNT and CDR2 FRNRAP. This CDR3 contains 15 residues.

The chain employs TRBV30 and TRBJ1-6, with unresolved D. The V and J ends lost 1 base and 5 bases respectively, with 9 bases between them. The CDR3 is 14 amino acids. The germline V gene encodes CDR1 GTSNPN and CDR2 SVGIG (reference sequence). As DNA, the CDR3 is TGTGCCTGGAGTGCGGCAGTGGATAATTCACCCCTCCACTTT. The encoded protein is CAWSAAVDNSPLHF.

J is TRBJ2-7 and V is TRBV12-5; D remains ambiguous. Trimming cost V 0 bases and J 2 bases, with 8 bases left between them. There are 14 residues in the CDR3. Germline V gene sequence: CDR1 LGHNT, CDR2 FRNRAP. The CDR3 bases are TGTGCTAGTGGTTTGGTTTCTATGGCCTACGAGCAGTACTTC. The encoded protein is CASGLVSMAYEQYF.

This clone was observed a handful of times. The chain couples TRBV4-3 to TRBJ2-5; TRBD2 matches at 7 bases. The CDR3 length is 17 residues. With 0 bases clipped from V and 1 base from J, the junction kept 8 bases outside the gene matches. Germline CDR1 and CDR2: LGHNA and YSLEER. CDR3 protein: CASSQELTSGIQETQYF. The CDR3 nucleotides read TGCGCCAGCAGCCAAGAACTGACAAGCGGGATCCAAGAGACCCAGTACTTC.

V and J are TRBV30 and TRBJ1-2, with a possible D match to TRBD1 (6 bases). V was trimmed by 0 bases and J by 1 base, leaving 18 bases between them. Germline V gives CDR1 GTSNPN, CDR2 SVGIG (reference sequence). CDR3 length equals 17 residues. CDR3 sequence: CAWSVLDPEDSNYGYTF. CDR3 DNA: TGTGCCTGGAGTGTACTTGATCCAGAGGACAGTAACTATGGCTACACCTTC. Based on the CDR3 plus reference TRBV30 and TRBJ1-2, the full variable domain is SQTIHQWPATLVQPVGSPLSLECTVEGTSNPNLYWYRQAAGRGLQLLFYSVGIGQISSEVPQNLSASRPQDRQFILSSKKLLLSDSGFYLCAWSVLDPEDSNYGYTFGSGTRLTVV.

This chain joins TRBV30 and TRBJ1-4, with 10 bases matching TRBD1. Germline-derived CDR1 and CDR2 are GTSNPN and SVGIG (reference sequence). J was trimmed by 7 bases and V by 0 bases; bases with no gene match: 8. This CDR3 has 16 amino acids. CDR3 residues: CAWSVIPTGGGEKLFF. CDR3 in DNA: TGTGCCTGGAGTGTAATCCCGACAGGGGGCGGTGAAAAACTGTTTTTT.

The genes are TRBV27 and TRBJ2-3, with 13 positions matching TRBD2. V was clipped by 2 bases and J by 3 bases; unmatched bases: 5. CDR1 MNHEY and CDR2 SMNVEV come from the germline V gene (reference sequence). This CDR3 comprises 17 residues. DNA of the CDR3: TGTGCCAGCAGTTTACGGACTAGCGGGAGTCGGACAGATACGCAGTATTTT. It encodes CASSLRTSGSRTDTQYF.

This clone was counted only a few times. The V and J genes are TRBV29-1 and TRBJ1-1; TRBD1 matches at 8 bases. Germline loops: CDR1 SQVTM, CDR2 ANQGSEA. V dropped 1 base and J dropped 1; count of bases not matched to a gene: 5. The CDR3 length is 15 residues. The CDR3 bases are TGCAGCGTTGAAGGACAGGGGCGAGGGAACACTGAAGCTTTCTTT. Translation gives CSVEGQGRGNTEAFF.

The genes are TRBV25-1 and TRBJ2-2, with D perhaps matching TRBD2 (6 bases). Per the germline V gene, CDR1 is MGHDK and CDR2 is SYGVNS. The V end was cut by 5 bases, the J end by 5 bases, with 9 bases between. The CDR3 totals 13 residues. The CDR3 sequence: CASSFAGTGELFF. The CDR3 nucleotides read TGTGCCAGCAGTTTTGCGGGGACCGGGGAGCTGTTTTTT.